One and the same sample provided the 28 T cell receptor beta chains below, sequenced in a study of cytomegalovirus exposure and HLA in healthy donors. The PCR made use of 60 Vbeta and 13 Jbeta primers. Some clones are missing from TCRdb's copy, which holds only in-frame ones; the method was immunoSEQ multiplex PCR. The sample yields fewer than 250,000 clones, around four fifths seen once. Sequencing input: PBMCs. These receptors all stem from a woman in her forties or fifties in good health and CMV-seropositive.

Remarks on this clone: The same CDR3 can be traced to other DNA sequences in this sample. The rearrangement uses TRBV6-5 and TRBJ1-5; no clear D. V was shortened by 1 base and J by 2 bases, with 6 bases between the two germline ends. Germline values: CDR1 MNHEY, CDR2 SVGAGI. The CDR3 covers 14 residues. CDR3 nucleotides: TGTGCCAGCAGTTACTTGGGAGGCAATCAGCCCCAGCATTTT. Amino acids: CASSYLGGNQPQHF.

The chain joins TRBV4-2 to TRBJ2-5; 7 bases agree with TRBD2. CDR1 LGHNA and CDR2 YNFKEQ come from the germline V gene. Unmatched junction bases numbered 6, after V lost 3 bases and J lost 5 bases. The CDR3 runs to 14 residues. The chain's CDR3 is CASSQKLGGETQYF. CDR3 DNA: TGTGCCAGCAGCCAGAAGTTGGGGGGGGAGACCCAGTACTTC.

CDR3 coding DNA: TGTGCCAGCAGTACCGACTTCGCAGAGACCCAGTACTTC. It is translated as CASSTDFAETQYF. This chain connects TRBV6-1 to TRBJ2-5, with D hard to call. V lost 5 bases and J lost 4, with 11 bases in between. This CDR3 is 13 amino acids long. Germline values: CDR1 MNHNS, CDR2 SASEGT.

The V gene is TRBV5-1, the J gene TRBJ1-4; 8 positions agree with TRBD1. The ends lost 1 base at V and 5 bases at J; junction bases unmatched: 16. The CDR3 runs 19 residues. Germline CDR1 SGHRS, CDR2 YFSETQ. This CDR3 is CASSLLPGQGMGWNEKLFF. CDR3 sequence (DNA): TGCGCCAGCAGCTTGCTCCCCGGACAGGGTATGGGTTGGAATGAAAAACTGTTTTTT.

This sequence joins TRBV4-1 and TRBJ1-1; D remains ambiguous. This CDR3 region has 14 residues. Deletions cut 5 bases from V and 4 bases from J, with 14 bases between. CDR1 and CDR2 (germline): MGHRA, YSYEKL. CDR3 coding DNA: TGCGCCAGCAGCGGGAGGACTATGCTCACTGAAGCTTTCTTT. It translates to CASSGRTMLTEAFF.

The V and J genes are TRBV13 and TRBJ1-2, with D possibly being TRBD1 (5 bases). CDR3 length equals 13 residues. The germline V gene encodes CDR1 PRHDT and CDR2 FYEKMQ (reference sequence). V shed 4 bases and J shed 3 bases, with 9 bases lying between them. In DNA, the CDR3 is TGTGCCAGCAGCTGGGGGAGGGACTATGGCTACACCTTC. Translation gives CASSWGRDYGYTF.

V is TRBV10-1 and J is TRBJ2-3, with a weak D call TRBD2 (7 bases). The CDR3 is 13 amino acids. The germline gives CDR1 WNHNN, CDR2 SYGVQD (reference sequence). Trimming cost V 5 bases and J 7 bases, with 13 bases left between them. The CDR3 loop is CASSRGGLNTQYF. The CDR3 nucleotides read TGCGCCAGCAGTAGGGGGGGCCTGAATACGCAGTATTTT.

J is TRBJ2-5 and V is TRBV7-2, with 8 bases lining up with TRBD1. The J call is uncertain, as TRBJ2-7 better fits the DNA end. The CDR3 consists of 14 residues. Germline assignment: CDR1 SGHTA and CDR2 FQGNSA. CDR3 DNA: TGTGCCAGCAGCCTACAGGGGGACGACTACGAGCAGTACTTC. Its protein is CASSLQGDDYEQYF.

This clone was seen a few times. The chain employs TRBV7-9 and TRBJ2-1; D perhaps matches TRBD2 (5 bases). Trimming shortened V by 4 bases and J by 10 bases, and 17 bases separated the two germline ends. The CDR3 is 14 residues long. Germline assignment: CDR1 SEHNR and CDR2 FQNEAQ (reference sequence). The CDR3 loop reads CASSSDYVAREQFF. The CDR3 DNA reads TGTGCCAGCAGCTCCGACTACGTGGCAAGAGAGCAGTTCTTC.

This clone was detected once. The chain uses TRBV7-6 and TRBJ2-1; 7 bases map to TRBD2. This CDR3 has 15 amino acids. The V segment lost 6 bases and the J segment 7 bases; nucleotides outside the gene matches: 12. Germline CDR1 is SGHVS and CDR2 is FNYEAQ. The CDR3 is CASSSGQGRGNEQFF. The CDR3 DNA is TGTGCCAGCAGTAGCGGGCAGGGAAGAGGAAATGAGCAGTTCTTC.

This chain connects TRBV4-3 to TRBJ2-1; the D gene is possibly TRBD2 (5 bases). This CDR3 has 15 residues. The ends were cut back, 0 bases at V and 4 bases at J, with 10 bases in the middle. CDR1 and CDR2 (germline): LGHNA, YSLEER. The CDR3 region is CASSQDLGVYNEQFF. CDR3 DNA sequence: TGCGCCAGCAGCCAAGATCTGGGAGTTTACAATGAGCAGTTCTTC.

The chain links TRBV19 to TRBJ1-2, with TRBD1 as a possible D gene (6 bases). The CDR3 has 15 residues. Germline lookup yields CDR1 LNHDA and CDR2 SQIVND (reference sequence). The germline V and J ends were trimmed by 2 bases and 3 bases, with 13 bases remaining between them. DNA of the CDR3: TGTGCCAGTAGTATACACAGGGCCGAGGACTATGGCTACACCTTC. It encodes CASSIHRAEDYGYTF.

This clone was seen a single time. The CDR3 DNA is TGTGCCAGCAGCTTCCGGGACCAGGGGGAGACCCAGTACTTC. Protein sequence: CASSFRDQGETQYF. The genes are TRBV7-2 and TRBJ2-5; possibly TRBD1 for D (6 bases). This CDR3 is built from 14 residues. Germline CDR1 is SGHTA and CDR2 is FQGNSA. Trimming left V 3 bases short and J 5 bases short, with 13 bases between.

The J gene is TRBJ2-5, the V gene TRBV30, with D unresolved. The J call may be incorrect, as the DNA end agrees better with TRBJ2-7. CDR3 length equals 14 residues. Germline V gives CDR1 GTSNPN, CDR2 SVGIG (reference sequence). The CDR3 region is CAWSPTLSSYEQYF. CDR3 DNA sequence: TGTGCCTGGAGTCCAACCTTGAGCTCCTACGAGCAGTACTTC.

This chain links TRBV6-5 with TRBJ1-3; 9 nucleotides match TRBD1. CDR3 length: 15 amino acids. V dropped 5 bases and J dropped 6; count of bases not matched to a gene: 8. The germline CDR1 and CDR2 sequences are MNHEY and SVGAGI. For the CDR3, the DNA is TGTGCCAGCAGTGCGGACAGGGGAAATGTAAACACCATATATTTT. This codes for CASSADRGNVNTIYF.

This clone was counted a single time. The chain joins TRBV11-2 to TRBJ1-4; TRBD1 matches at 8 bases. J gave up 7 bases and V 1 base, and 2 bases lay outside the gene matches. CDR1 SGHAT and CDR2 FQNNGV come from the germline V gene. This CDR3 comprises 14 residues. CDR3 DNA: TGTGCCAGCAGCTTAGGGACAGGGCGTGAAAAACTGTTTTTT. Protein: CASSLGTGREKLFF.

The chain uses TRBV28 and TRBJ2-5, with D perhaps matching TRBD1 (5 bases). The DNA end favors TRBJ2-7, so the J call may be wrong. Per germline, CDR1 MDHEN and CDR2 SYDVKM. This CDR3 is built from 13 residues. CDR3 DNA sequence: TGTGCCAGCAGACCTGGACACATCTACGAGCAGTACTTC. Amino acids: CASRPGHIYEQYF.

In its sample, this clone was seen a few times. This chain uses TRBV30 with TRBJ1-1, with D uncertain. The V gene lost 2 bases and the J gene lost 0 bases, with 10 bases spanning the gap. CDR3 length equals 14 residues. CDR1 is GTSNPN, CDR2 SVGIG, per germline (reference sequence). The CDR3 DNA sequence: TGTGCCTGGAGTCCCCGCGGGGTGAACACTGAAGCTTTCTTT. Residues: CAWSPRGVNTEAFF.

This clone was detected only once. The chain couples TRBV27 to TRBJ1-5; a weak D match, TRBD1 (6 bases). V lost 9 bases, J lost 3 bases, and 21 bases lay in between. The germline V gene has CDR1 MNHEY and CDR2 SMNVEV (reference sequence). The CDR3 length is 16 residues. This CDR3 is CASTDRGGADNQPQHF. CDR3 nucleotide sequence: TGTGCCAGTACAGACAGAGGGGGAGCGGACAATCAGCCCCAGCATTTT.

Concerning this clone: Given the absence of the conserved phenylalanine or tryptophan at the CDR3 end, a read error is likely. The CDR3 nucleotides are TGTGCCAGCAGTTACGCGTACGTGACAGGAGGTTCACCCCTCCACCTT. Amino acid sequence: CASSYAYVTGGSPLHL. The chain carries TRBV6-5 and TRBJ1-6, with D possibly TRBD1 on 6 matching bases. The CDR3 is made up of 16 amino acids. Germline V lookup: CDR1 MNHEY, CDR2 SVGAGI. The V end lost 2 bases, the J end lost 9 bases, and 17 bases lay between the germline ends.

The gene calls are TRBV9 and TRBJ2-2, with D perhaps TRBD1 (6 bases). Germline lookup yields CDR1 SGDLS and CDR2 YYNGEE. The V end lost 3 bases, the J end lost 1 base, and 10 bases lay between the germline ends. The length of the CDR3 is 15 residues. The CDR3 spells CASSGQTGNTGELFF. CDR3 in DNA: TGTGCCAGCAGCGGGCAGACAGGGAACACCGGGGAGCTGTTTTTT. Complete variable domain (other parts from reference TRBV9 and TRBJ2-2): DSGVTQTPKHLITATGQRVTLRCSPRSGDLSVYWYQQSLDQGLQFLIQYYNGEERAKGNILERFSAQQFPDLHSELNLSSLELGDSALYFCASSGQTGNTGELFFGEGSRLTVL.

Only one count was recorded for this clone. This chain links TRBV29-1 with TRBJ2-1; TRBD2 is a possible D gene (5 bases). V lost 4 bases and J lost 0, with 13 bases in between. This CDR3 has 15 amino acids. Per the germline V gene, CDR1 is SQVTM and CDR2 is ANQGSEA. The CDR3 spells CSVGGELGSYNEQFF. The CDR3 DNA reads TGCAGCGTTGGGGGAGAGCTGGGCTCCTACAATGAGCAGTTCTTC.

The chain has TRBV11-3 and TRBJ2-1; D might be TRBD1 (6 bases). This CDR3 has 14 residues. Looked up from germline, CDR1 is SGHNT and CDR2 is YENEEA. V shed 5 bases and J shed 7 bases, with 15 bases lying between them. The CDR3 loop is CASSGSTGSNEQFF. The CDR3 DNA reads as TGTGCCAGCAGCGGCTCGACAGGATCAAATGAGCAGTTCTTC.

V usage is TRBV7-3 and J usage is TRBJ1-2; no clear D gene. Germline CDR1 reads SGHTA; CDR2 reads FQGTGA. CDR3 length: 15 residues. Between the trimmed V and J ends, which lost 5 bases and 2 bases, there was a span of 15 bases. DNA for the CDR3: TGTGCCAGCAGCGCCGGAGGCGACCTGAACTATGGCTACACCTTC. Translating it yields CASSAGGDLNYGYTF.

The chain employs TRBV5-6 and TRBJ2-1; TRBD1 matches at 9 bases. Per germline, CDR1 SGHDT and CDR2 YYEEEE. After removal of 4 bases from V and 3 bases from J, the junction contained 11 bases not matched to a gene. CDR3 length: 17 amino acids. The CDR3 loop reads CASSTHSGTGFYNEQFF. The DNA for the CDR3 is TGTGCCAGCAGCACCCACTCCGGGACAGGGTTCTACAATGAGCAGTTCTTC. Complete variable domain (other parts from reference TRBV5-6 and TRBJ2-1): DAGVTQSPTHLIKTRGQQVTLRCSPKSGHDTVSWYQQALGQGPQFIFQYYEEEERQRGNFPDRFSGHQFPNYSSELNVNALLLGDSALYLCASSTHSGTGFYNEQFFGPGTRLTVL.

V usage is TRBV28 and J usage is TRBJ1-2; tentative D call: TRBD1 (5 bases). The CDR3 extends over 15 amino acids. The V gene's germline CDR1 is MDHEN and CDR2 SYDVKM. V shed 2 bases and J shed 2 bases, with 12 bases lying between them. CDR3 nucleotides: TGTGCCAGCAGTTTACCCGGGGGAGCAAACTATGGCTACACCTTC. Its translation: CASSLPGGANYGYTF.

The rearrangement joins TRBV7-2 to TRBJ2-6; D not certain. Trimming shortened V by 6 bases and J by 3 bases, and 18 bases separated the two germline ends. The CDR3 loop spans 17 amino acids. The V gene's germline CDR1 is SGHTA and CDR2 FQGNSA. The CDR3 region has the DNA TGTGCCAGCAGGACGACCGGGTCCTCGAGTGGGGCCAACGTCCTGACTTTC. Translated, it gives CASRTTGSSSGANVLTF.

The chain recombines TRBV19 with TRBJ2-7; D might be TRBD2 (5 bases). Germline CDR1 reads LNHDA; CDR2 reads SQIVND (reference sequence). The CDR3 is 15 residues long. The ends were cut back, 4 bases at V and 7 bases at J, with 20 bases in the middle. CDR3 loop: CASSNFGPFTGEQYF. The DNA for the CDR3 is TGTGCCAGTAGTAATTTCGGGCCTTTTACGGGGGAGCAGTACTTC.